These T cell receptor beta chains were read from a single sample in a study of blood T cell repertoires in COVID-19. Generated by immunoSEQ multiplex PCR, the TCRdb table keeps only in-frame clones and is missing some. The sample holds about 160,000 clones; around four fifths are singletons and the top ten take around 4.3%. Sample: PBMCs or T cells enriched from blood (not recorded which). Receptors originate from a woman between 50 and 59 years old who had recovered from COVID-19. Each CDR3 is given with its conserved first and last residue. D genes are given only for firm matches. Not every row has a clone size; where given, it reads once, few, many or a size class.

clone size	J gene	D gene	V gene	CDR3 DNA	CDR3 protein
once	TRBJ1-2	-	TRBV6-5	TGTGCCAGCAGCGGACAGAACCCCGGGGGCTACACCTTC	CASSGQNPGGYTF
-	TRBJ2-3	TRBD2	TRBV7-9	TGTGCCAGCAGCCCCACGGCGGGAGTCACAGATACGCAGTATTTT	CASSPTAGVTDTQYF
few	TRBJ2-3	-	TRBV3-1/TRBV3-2	TGTGCCAGCAGCCAAGGAGCGCTTTCCGTAGATACGCAGTATTTT	CASSQGALSVDTQYF
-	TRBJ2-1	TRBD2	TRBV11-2	TGTGCCAGCAGGTTAGCGGGAGGGGCGAATGAGCAGTTCTTC	CASRLAGGANEQFF
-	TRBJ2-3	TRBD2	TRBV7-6	TGTGCCAGCAGCTTAGGTTCCAAGCGGGACACAGATACGCAGTATTTT	CASSLGSKRDTDTQYF
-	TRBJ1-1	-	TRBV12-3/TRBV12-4	TGTGCCATTAGTGTGAACACTGAAGCTTTCTTT	CAISVNTEAFF
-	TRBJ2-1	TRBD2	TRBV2	TGTGCCAGCAGTCCACAACTAGCGGGGGGCCGGGATGAGCGGTTCTTC	CASSPQLAGGRDERFF
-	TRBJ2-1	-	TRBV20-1	TGCAGTGCTGCGCTTGTCCATGAGCAGTTCTTC	CSAALVHEQFF
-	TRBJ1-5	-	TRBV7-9	TGTGCCAGCAGCCCCGGTACGAATCAGCCCCAGCATTTT	CASSPGTNQPQHF
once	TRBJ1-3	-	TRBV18	TGTGCCAGCTCATCGACACCCCAGGGAGGTCCTGGAAACACCATATATTTT	CASSSTPQGGPGNTIYF
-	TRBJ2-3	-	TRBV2	TGTGCCAGCACCCCCCGGGCAGATACGCAGTATTTT	CASTPRADTQYF
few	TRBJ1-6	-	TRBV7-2	TGTGCCAGCAGCACTACGGGGGTATCACCCCTCCACTTT	CASSTTGVSPLHF
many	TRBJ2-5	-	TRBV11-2	TGTGCCAGCAGCAAACAGGATCGAGAGACCCAGTACTTC	CASSKQDRETQYF
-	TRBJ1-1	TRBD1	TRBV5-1	TGCGCCAGCAGTAGGTCGCTTCCCGGGACAGGGATCGGTTTAAACACTGAAGCTTTCTTT	CASSRSLPGTGIGLNTEAFF
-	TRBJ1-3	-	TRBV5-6	TGTGCCAGCAGCTTTGCGGGGGCCGAGCTTGGAAACACCATATATTTT	CASSFAGAELGNTIYF
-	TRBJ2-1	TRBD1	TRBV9	TGTGCCAGCAGCTTAAGACAGGGGGCTGAGAATGAGCAGTTCTTC	CASSLRQGAENEQFF
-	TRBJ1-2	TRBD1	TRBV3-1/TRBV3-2	TGTGCCAGCAGCCAAGCCCCGGGACAGCTCGGCTACACCTTC	CASSQAPGQLGYTF
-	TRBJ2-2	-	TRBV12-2	TGTGCAAGTACCGGGACTAGCGGGGCCCAAACTCCACACCGGGGAGCTGTTTTT	CASTGTSGAQTPHRGAVF
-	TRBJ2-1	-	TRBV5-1	TGCGCCAGCAGCTTGGGGTCAGGGTCCGATGAGCAGTTCTTC	CASSLGSGSDEQFF
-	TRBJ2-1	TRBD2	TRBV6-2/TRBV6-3	TGTGCCAGCAGTCCGCTAACTAGCGGGACCTACAATGAGCAGTTCTTC	CASSPLTSGTYNEQFF
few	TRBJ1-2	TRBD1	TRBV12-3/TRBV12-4	TGTGCCAGCAGGCACAGGGGATCGGGGGGCTACACCTTC	CASRHRGSGGYTF
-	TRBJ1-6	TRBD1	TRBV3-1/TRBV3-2	TGTGCCAGCAGCCCCTTGGGACAGGGTGCTTCACCCCTCCACTTT	CASSPLGQGASPLHF
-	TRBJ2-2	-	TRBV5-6	TGTGCCAGCAGCTTTTCACTGATCAACGGGTACACCGGGGAGCTGTTTTTT	CASSFSLINGYTGELFF
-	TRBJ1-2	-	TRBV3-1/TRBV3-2	TGTGCCAGCAGCCAAGTCCCCCACAGGGCCTATGGCTACACCTTC	CASSQVPHRAYGYTF
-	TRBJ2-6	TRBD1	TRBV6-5	TGTGCCAGCGGGGACAGGGGCTCTGGGGCCAACGTCCTGACTTTC	CASGDRGSGANVLTF
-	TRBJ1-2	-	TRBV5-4	TGTGCCAGCAGCTTGGGACAGATTTCTAACTATGGCTACACCTTC	CASSLGQISNYGYTF
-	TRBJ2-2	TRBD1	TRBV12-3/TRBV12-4	TGTGCCAGCAGTTATGGACAGGGAGTAAAGCTGTTTTTT	CASSYGQGVKLFF
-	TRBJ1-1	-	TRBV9	TGTGCCAGCAGCTCGCGACAGGCGAACACTGAAGCTTTCTTT	CASSSRQANTEAFF
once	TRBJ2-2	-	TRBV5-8	TGTGCCAGCAGCGTCGGCCAGGTCGGAACCGGGGAGCTGTTTTTT	CASSVGQVGTGELFF
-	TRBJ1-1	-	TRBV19	TGTGCCAGTAAGCCACGGGGGGCTGGGGGGCAAAACACTGAAGCTTTCTTT	CASKPRGAGGQNTEAFF
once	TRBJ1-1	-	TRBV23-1	TGCGCCAGCAGTCTTTGGTCCCGAGCGACTGAAGCTTTCTTT	CASSLWSRATEAFF
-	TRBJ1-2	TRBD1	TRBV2	TGTGCCAGCAGTGCGATCGCAGGGGGCAACTATGGCTACACCTTC	CASSAIAGGNYGYTF
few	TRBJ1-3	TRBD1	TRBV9	TGTGCCAGCAGCCCAAGATGGAGGGGGCAGGAGGGAAACACCATATATTTT	CASSPRWRGQEGNTIYF
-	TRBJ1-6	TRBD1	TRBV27	TGTGCCAGCAGTTTAAAGGGGACAGCTCCTTATTCACCCCTCCACTTT	CASSLKGTAPYSPLHF
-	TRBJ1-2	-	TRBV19	TGTGCCAGTAGGTCGCGTGGGGCGGAGGGTGGCTACACCTTC	CASRSRGAEGGYTF
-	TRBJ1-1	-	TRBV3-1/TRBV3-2	TGTGCCAGCACCCCCGGGGGAGTGTCTGAAGCTTTCTTT	CASTPGGVSEAFF
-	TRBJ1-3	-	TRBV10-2	TGCGCCAGCAGTGATGTGGCAATTGGAGACACCATATATTTT	CASSDVAIGDTIYF
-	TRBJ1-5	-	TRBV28	TGTGCCAGCAGTTTATCCGCGGCAGGGTCGCAGCCCCAGCATTTT	CASSLSAAGSQPQHF
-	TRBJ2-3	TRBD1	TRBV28	TGTGCCAGCAGTCAGGACAGGGTTTCCACAGATACGCAGTATTTT	CASSQDRVSTDTQYF
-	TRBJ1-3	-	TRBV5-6	TGTGCCAGCAGCTTGTTTCCGGTTGGAAACACCATATATTTT	CASSLFPVGNTIYF
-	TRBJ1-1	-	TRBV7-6	TGTGCCAGCAGCCAGGCCCATTCAGGGGAGGGGGAAGCTTTCTTT	CASSQAHSGEGEAFF
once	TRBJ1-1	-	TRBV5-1	TGCGCCAGCAGCCCAGTGGACAGGAACACTGAAGCTTTCTTT	CASSPVDRNTEAFF